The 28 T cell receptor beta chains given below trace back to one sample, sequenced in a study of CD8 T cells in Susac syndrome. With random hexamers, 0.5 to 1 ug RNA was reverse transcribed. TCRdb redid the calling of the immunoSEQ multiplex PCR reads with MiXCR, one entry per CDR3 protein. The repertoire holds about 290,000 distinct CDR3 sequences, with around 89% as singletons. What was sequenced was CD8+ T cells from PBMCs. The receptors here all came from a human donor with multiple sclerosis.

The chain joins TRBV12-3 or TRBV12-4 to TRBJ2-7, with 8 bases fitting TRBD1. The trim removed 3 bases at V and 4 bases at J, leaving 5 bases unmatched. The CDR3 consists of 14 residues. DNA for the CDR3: TGTGCCAGCAGTTTGGACAGGGCGATTTACGAGCAGTACTTC. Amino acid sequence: CASSLDRAIYEQYF.

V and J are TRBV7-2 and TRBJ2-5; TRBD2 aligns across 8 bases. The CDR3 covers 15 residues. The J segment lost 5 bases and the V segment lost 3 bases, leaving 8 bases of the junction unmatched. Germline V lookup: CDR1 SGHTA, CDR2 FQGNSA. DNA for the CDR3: TGTGCCAGCAGCTTTTGGCGGGAGCGGGGGGAGACCCAGTACTTC. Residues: CASSFWRERGETQYF.

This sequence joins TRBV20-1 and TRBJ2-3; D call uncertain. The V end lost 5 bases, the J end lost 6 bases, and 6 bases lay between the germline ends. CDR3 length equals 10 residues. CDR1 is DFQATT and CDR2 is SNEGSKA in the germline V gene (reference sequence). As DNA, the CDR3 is TGCAGTGCTGTTTTCGATACGCAGTATTTT. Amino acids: CSAVFDTQYF.

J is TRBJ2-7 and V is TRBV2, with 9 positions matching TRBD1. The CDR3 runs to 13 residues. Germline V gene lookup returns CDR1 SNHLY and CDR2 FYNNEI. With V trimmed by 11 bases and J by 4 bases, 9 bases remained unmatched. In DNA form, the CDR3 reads TGTGCCGCGACGGGGACAGGGCAGTACGAGCAGTACTTC. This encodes CAATGTGQYEQYF.

This CDR3 is CASSLVGGVKYSYTF. CDR3 DNA: TGTGCCAGCAGCTTAGTCGGGGGCGTAAAATATAGCTACACCTTC. The rearrangement links TRBV7-9 to TRBJ1-2; D is perhaps TRBD1 (6 bases). Germline CDR1 and CDR2: SEHNR and FQNEAQ (reference sequence). V was trimmed by 1 base and J by 9 bases, leaving 18 bases between them. The length of the CDR3 is 15 residues. The full variable domain, completed using reference TRBV7-9 and TRBJ1-2, is DTGVSQNPRHKITKRGQNVTFRCDPISEHNRLYWYRQTLGQGPEFLTYFQNEAQLEKSRLLSDRFSAERPKGSFSTLEIQRTEQGDSAMYLCASSLVGGVKYSYTFGSGTRLTVV.

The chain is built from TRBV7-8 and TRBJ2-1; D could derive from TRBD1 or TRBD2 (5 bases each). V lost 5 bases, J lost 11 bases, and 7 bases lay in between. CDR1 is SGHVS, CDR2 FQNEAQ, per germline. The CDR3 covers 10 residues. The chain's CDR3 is CASSGGQQFF. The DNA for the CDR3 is TGTGCCAGCAGCGGGGGACAGCAGTTCTTC.

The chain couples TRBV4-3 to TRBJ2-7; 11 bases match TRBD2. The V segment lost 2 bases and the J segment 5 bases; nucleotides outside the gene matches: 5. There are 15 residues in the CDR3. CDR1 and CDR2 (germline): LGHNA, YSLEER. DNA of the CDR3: TGCGCCAGCAGCCAACTAGGACTAGCGGGTGACGAGCAGTACTTC. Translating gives CASSQLGLAGDEQYF.

For the CDR3, the DNA is TGTGCCAGCAGTTCAGTGGGAGGCTACACCTTC. Residues: CASSSVGGYTF. The V gene is TRBV7-9, the J gene TRBJ1-2, with D unclear. V was clipped by 6 bases and J by 8 bases, with 10 bases between them. The CDR3 totals 11 residues. Germline CDR1 is SEHNR and CDR2 is FQNEAQ (reference sequence).

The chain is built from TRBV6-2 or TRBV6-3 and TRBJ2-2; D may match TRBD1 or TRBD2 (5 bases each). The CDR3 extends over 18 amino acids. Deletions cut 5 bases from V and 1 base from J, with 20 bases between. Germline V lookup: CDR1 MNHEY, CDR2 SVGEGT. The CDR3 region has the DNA TGTGCCAGCAGTACCCGAGTTATTGGGACGGTGAACACCGGGGAGCTGTTTTTT. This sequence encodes CASSTRVIGTVNTGELFF.

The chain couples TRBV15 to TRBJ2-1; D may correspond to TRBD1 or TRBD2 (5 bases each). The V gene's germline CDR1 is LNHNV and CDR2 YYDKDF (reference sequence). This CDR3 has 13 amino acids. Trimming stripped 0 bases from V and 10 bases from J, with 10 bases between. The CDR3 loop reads CATSRDPRGEQFF. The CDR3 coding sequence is TGTGCCACCAGCAGAGATCCTCGGGGCGAGCAGTTCTTC.

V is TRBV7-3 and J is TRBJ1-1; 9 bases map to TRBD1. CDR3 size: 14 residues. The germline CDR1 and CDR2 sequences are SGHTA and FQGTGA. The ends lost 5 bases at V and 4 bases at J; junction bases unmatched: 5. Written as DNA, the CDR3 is TGTGCCAGCAGCGAAACAGGGGGCGTCACTGAAGCTTTCTTT. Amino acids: CASSETGGVTEAFF.

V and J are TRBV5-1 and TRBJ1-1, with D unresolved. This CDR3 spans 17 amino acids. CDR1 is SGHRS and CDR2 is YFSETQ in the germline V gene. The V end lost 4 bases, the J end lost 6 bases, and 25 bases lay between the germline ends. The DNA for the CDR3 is TGCGCCAGCAGCCCGGGAGGGATCGGGTTGGGTGTACCTGAAGCTTTCTTT. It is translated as CASSPGGIGLGVPEAFF.

CDR3 sequence (DNA): TGTGCCAGCAGCGATGGGGGGAACACTGAAGCTTTCTTT. The encoded protein is CASSDGGNTEAFF. The J gene is TRBJ1-1, the V gene TRBV9, with D perhaps TRBD1 (5 bases). The length of the CDR3 is 13 residues. CDR1 SGDLS and CDR2 YYNGEE come from the germline V gene. The V and J ends lost 3 bases and 1 base respectively, with 7 bases between them. Full variable domain (remainder filled in from reference TRBV9 and TRBJ1-1): DSGVTQTPKHLITATGQRVTLRCSPRSGDLSVYWYQQSLDQGLQFLIQYYNGEERAKGNILERFSAQQFPDLHSELNLSSLELGDSALYFCASSDGGNTEAFFGQGTRLTVV.

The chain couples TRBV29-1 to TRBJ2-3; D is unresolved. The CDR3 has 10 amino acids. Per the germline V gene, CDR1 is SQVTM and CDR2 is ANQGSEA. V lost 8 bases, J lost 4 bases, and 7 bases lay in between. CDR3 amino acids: CSSLADTQYF. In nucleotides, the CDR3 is TGCAGCTCCTTGGCAGATACGCAGTATTTT.

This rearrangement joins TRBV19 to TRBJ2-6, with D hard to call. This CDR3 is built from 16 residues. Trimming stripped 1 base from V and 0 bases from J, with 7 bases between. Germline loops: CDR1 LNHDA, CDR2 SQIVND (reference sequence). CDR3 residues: CASSIGVLSGANVLTF. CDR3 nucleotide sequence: TGTGCCAGTAGTATAGGCGTCCTCTCTGGGGCCAACGTCCTGACTTTC.

The CDR3 nucleotides read TGCGCCAGCAGCCCCACAGGCCTCCGGGAGACCCAGTACTTC. Amino acid sequence: CASSPTGLRETQYF. The chain joins TRBV4-1 to TRBJ2-5, with TRBD1 as a possible D gene (5 bases). Germline V CDR1 and CDR2: MGHRA, YSYEKL. The V gene lost 4 bases and the J gene lost 5 bases, with 14 bases spanning the gap. The CDR3 extends over 14 amino acids.

CDR3 amino acids: CASSQGVGETQYF. The CDR3 DNA sequence: TGTGCCAGCAGCCAGGGGGTCGGGGAGACCCAGTACTTC. V gene TRBV14 combines with J gene TRBJ2-5; the D gene could be TRBD1 or TRBD2 (5 bases each). V was clipped by 3 bases and J by 5 bases, with 10 bases between them. Germline lookup yields CDR1 SGHDN and CDR2 FVKESK. The CDR3 is made up of 13 amino acids.

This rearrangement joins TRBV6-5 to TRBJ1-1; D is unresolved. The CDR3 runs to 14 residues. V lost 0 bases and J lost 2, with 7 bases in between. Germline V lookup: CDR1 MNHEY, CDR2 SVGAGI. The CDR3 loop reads CASSYSGDNTEAFF. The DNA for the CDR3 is TGTGCCAGCAGTTACTCGGGAGATAACACTGAAGCTTTCTTT.

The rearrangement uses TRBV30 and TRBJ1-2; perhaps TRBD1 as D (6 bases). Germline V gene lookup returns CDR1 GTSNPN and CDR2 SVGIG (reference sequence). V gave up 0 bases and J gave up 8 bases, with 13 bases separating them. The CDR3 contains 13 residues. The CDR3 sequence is CAWSVVSGDGYTF. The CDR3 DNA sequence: TGTGCCTGGAGTGTAGTGTCAGGGGACGGCTACACCTTC.

CDR3 residues: CAWSGEPHPAQHF. The CDR3 nucleotides read TGTGCCTGGAGTGGGGAGCCTCATCCAGCCCAGCATTTT. The chain uses TRBV30 and TRBJ1-5; D call uncertain. Germline V gene lookup returns CDR1 GTSNPN and CDR2 SVGIG (reference sequence). This CDR3 comprises 13 residues. Deletions cut 1 base from V and 11 bases from J, with 15 bases between.

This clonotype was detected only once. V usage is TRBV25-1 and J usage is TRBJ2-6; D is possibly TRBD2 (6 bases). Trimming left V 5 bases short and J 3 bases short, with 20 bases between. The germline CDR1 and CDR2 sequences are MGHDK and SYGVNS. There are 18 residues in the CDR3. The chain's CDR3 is CASSPGGGRMNGANVLTF. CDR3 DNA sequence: TGTGCCAGCAGTCCTGGTGGGGGGAGGATGAATGGGGCCAACGTCCTGACTTTC.

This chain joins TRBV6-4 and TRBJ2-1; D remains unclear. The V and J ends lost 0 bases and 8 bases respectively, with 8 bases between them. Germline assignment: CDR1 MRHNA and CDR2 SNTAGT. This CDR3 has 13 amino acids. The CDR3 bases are TGTGCCAGCAGTGACTCTGATAGCCATGAGCAGTTCTTC. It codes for CASSDSDSHEQFF.

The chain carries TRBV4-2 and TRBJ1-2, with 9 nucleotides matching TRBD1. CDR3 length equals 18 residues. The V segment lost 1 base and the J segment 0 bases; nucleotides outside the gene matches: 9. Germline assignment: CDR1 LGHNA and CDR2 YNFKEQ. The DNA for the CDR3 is TGTGCCAGCAGCCAAGCTTGGGACAGGGCAACTGCTAACTATGGCTACACCTTC. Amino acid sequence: CASSQAWDRATANYGYTF.

The CDR3 nucleotides read TGTGCCTCCTCATGGAGCGGGAGCTACAATGAGCAGTTCTTC. It codes for CASSWSGSYNEQFF. The genes are TRBV24-1 and TRBJ2-1; 8 bases map to TRBD2. Trimming at V came to 12 bases and at J to 3 bases, leaving 9 bases not matched to a gene. Looked up from germline, CDR1 is KGHDR and CDR2 is SFDVKD. The CDR3 has 14 amino acids.

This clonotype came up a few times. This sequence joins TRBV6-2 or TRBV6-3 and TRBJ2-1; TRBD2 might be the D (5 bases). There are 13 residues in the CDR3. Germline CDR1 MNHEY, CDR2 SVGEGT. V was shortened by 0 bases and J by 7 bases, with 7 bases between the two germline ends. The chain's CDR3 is CASSYSTGNEQFF. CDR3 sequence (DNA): TGTGCCAGCAGTTACTCGACGGGAAATGAGCAGTTCTTC.

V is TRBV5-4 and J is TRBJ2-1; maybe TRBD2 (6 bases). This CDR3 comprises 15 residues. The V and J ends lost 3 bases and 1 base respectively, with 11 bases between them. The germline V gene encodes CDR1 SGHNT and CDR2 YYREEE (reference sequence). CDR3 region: CASSSVAASYNEQFF. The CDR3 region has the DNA TGTGCCAGCAGCTCGGTAGCGGCTTCCTACAATGAGCAGTTCTTC. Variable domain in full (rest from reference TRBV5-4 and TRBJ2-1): ETGVTQSPTHLIKTRGQQVTLRCSSQSGHNTVSWYQQALGQGPQFIFQYYREEENGRGNFPPRFSGLQFPNYSSELNVNALELDDSALYLCASSSVAASYNEQFFGPGTRLTVL.

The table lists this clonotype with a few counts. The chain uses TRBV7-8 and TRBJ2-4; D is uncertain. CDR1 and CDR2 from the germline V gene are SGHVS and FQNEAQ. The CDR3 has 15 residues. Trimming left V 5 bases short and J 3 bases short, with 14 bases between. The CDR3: CASSQTWWNKNIQYF. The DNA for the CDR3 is TGTGCCAGCAGCCAGACCTGGTGGAACAAAAACATTCAGTACTTC.

CDR3 region: CASSEARLVETQYF. The CDR3 nucleotides are TGTGCCAGCAGTGAAGCTAGGCTGGTGGAGACCCAGTACTTC. V is TRBV6-1 and J is TRBJ2-5; D gene ambiguous. V was shortened by 0 bases and J by 5 bases, with 10 bases between the two germline ends. This CDR3 has 14 residues. Germline V gene data show CDR1 as MNHNS and CDR2 as SASEGT.